This entry concerns a single T cell receptor (beta chain). Germline-derived CDR1 and CDR2 are SEHNR and FQNEAQ (reference sequence). V was clipped by 5 bases and J by 0 bases, with 8 bases between them. This CDR3 comprises 14 residues. Sequencing was performed with immunoSEQ multiplex PCR; in TCRdb, only in-frame clones are kept and a portion is missing. Of 170,000 or so clones listed, over 85% are singletons. The data derive from a study of control samples from healthy donors and cancer patients. The source is a man aged 25 to 40 in good health. The rearrangement joins TRBV7-9 to TRBJ1-3; D remains unclear. The sequencing input was blood. The CDR3 nucleotides read TGTGCCAGCAGCGTCCCGGGCTCTGGAAACACCATATATTTT. Translation: CASSVPGSGNTIYF.